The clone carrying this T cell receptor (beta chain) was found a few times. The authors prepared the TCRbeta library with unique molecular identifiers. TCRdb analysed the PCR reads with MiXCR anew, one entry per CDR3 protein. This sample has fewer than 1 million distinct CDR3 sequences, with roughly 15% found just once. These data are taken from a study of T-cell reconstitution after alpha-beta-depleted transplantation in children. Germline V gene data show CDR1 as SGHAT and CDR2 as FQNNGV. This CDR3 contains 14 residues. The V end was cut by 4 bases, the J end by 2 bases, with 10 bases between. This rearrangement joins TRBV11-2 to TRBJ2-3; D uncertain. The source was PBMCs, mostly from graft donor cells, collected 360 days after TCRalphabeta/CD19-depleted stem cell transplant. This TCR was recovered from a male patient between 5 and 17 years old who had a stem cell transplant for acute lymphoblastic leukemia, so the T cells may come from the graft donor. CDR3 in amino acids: CASSYLGPTDTQYF. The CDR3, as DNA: TGTGCCAGCAGCTACTTAGGCCCCACAGATACGCAGTATTTT.